These 29 T cell receptor beta chains were all obtained from the same sample, sequenced in a study of OX40 agonist ivuxolimab in advanced cancers. TCRdb's copy holds only in-frame clones and misses some; the assay was immunoSEQ multiplex PCR. The table includes about 50,000 clones, 85% to 95% detected once. Sequencing was performed on CD4+ or CD8+ T cells sorted from blood, taken in a trial of the OX40 agonist ivuxolimab. Every receptor here comes from an adult with an advanced solid tumor such as melanoma, head and neck, liver or kidney cancer.

The genes are TRBV9 and TRBJ2-1; D uncertain. Trimming cost V 4 bases and J 7 bases, with 24 bases left between them. This CDR3 has 17 amino acids. Germline CDR1 is SGDLS and CDR2 is YYNGEE. The CDR3 coding sequence is TGTGCCAGCAGCCCGGCTGGTGGCAGTCTAATTAGAAATGAGCAGTTCTTC. It specifies CASSPAGGSLIRNEQFF. The whole variable domain, remainder taken from reference TRBV9 and TRBJ2-1, is DSGVTQTPKHLITATGQRVTLRCSPRSGDLSVYWYQQSLDQGLQFLIQYYNGEERAKGNILERFSAQQFPDLHSELNLSSLELGDSALYFCASSPAGGSLIRNEQFFGPGTRLTVL.

The chain recombines TRBV4-3 with TRBJ2-5, with D perhaps matching TRBD1 (5 bases). From germline, CDR1 is LGHNA and CDR2 YSLEER. The CDR3 sequence is 14 residues long. Trimming stripped 3 bases from V and 5 bases from J, with 13 bases between. As DNA, the CDR3 is TGCGCCAGCAGCCAGACAGTCTCCTGGGAGACCCAGTACTTC. Protein sequence: CASSQTVSWETQYF.

By share, this clone ranks as large. V usage is TRBV10-1 and J usage is TRBJ1-1; no clear D. Germline lookup yields CDR1 WNHNN and CDR2 SYGVQD (reference sequence). V was shortened by 10 bases and J by 4 bases, with 16 bases between the two germline ends. The CDR3 loop spans 13 amino acids. Here the CDR3 reads CATSTDDVTEAFF. CDR3 coding DNA: TGCGCCACGAGCACCGACGATGTCACTGAAGCTTTCTTT.

J is TRBJ2-7 and V is TRBV28, with TRBD1 as a possible D gene (6 bases). The CDR3 is 13 amino acids. V lost 6 bases to trimming and J lost 5 bases, with 14 bases between them. CDR1 MDHEN and CDR2 SYDVKM come from the germline V gene. The CDR3 region is CASREQGLDEQYF. Here the CDR3 DNA reads TGTGCCAGCAGGGAACAGGGTCTCGACGAGCAGTACTTC.

The chain couples TRBV10-3 to TRBJ2-1; 7 bases map to TRBD1. The CDR3 consists of 15 residues. The V gene end was trimmed by 6 bases and the J gene end by 2 bases; junction bases not matched to a gene: 7. Per the germline V gene, CDR1 is ENHRY and CDR2 is SYGVKD. The CDR3, as DNA: TGTGCCATCAGCGACCGGGACAGCCCCTACAATGAGCAGTTCTTC. It is translated as CAISDRDSPYNEQFF.

The CDR3 is CASSLGRYEQYF. In nucleotides, the CDR3 is TGTGCCAGCAGCTTAGGGCGCTACGAGCAGTACTTC. The chain couples TRBV7-8 to TRBJ2-7; D is uncertain. There are 12 residues in the CDR3. The V end was cut by 1 base, the J end by 3 bases, with 4 bases between. Per germline, CDR1 SGHVS and CDR2 FQNEAQ.

The chain joins TRBV5-1 to TRBJ2-7, with TRBD2 identical over 8 bases. This CDR3 region has 16 residues. V dropped 2 bases and J dropped 2; count of bases not matched to a gene: 9. Germline CDR1 is SGHRS and CDR2 is YFSETQ. The CDR3 DNA reads as TGCGCCAGCAGCTTCCCCCCCAGCGGGAGTCCCTACGAGCAGTACTTC. Translating gives CASSFPPSGSPYEQYF.

This clone occurred once. As DNA, the CDR3 is TGTGCCAGCACCGGGCTAACCTCCTACAATGAGCAGTTCTTC. This codes for CASTGLTSYNEQFF. J is TRBJ2-1 and V is TRBV9; D uncertain. The CDR3 is 14 amino acids. The ends were cut back, 6 bases at V and 0 bases at J, with 10 bases in the middle. Per the germline V gene, CDR1 is SGDLS and CDR2 is YYNGEE.

This sequence joins TRBV27 and TRBJ2-7; D unclear. Germline values: CDR1 MNHEY, CDR2 SMNVEV (reference sequence). V was shortened by 6 bases and J by 0 bases, with 12 bases between the two germline ends. The CDR3 has 14 residues. The CDR3 spells CASSNPLSSYEQYF. The CDR3 nucleotides read TGTGCCAGCAGCAATCCCCTTAGCTCCTACGAGCAGTACTTC.

The chain uses TRBV28 and TRBJ1-1; no firm D call. This CDR3 is 14 amino acids long. With 6 bases removed from V and 1 base from J, the gap between germline ends came to 12 bases. CDR1 is MDHEN and CDR2 is SYDVKM in the germline V gene. CDR3 DNA: TGTGCCAGCAGATTAACCGGACGGAACACTGAAGCTTTCTTT. This gives the protein CASRLTGRNTEAFF.

V and J are TRBV4-3 and TRBJ2-3, with TRBD1 matching 11 bases. V lost 1 base to trimming and J lost 2 bases; unmatched junction nucleotides: 2. There are 16 residues in the CDR3. Germline CDR1 reads LGHNA; CDR2 reads YSLEER. As DNA, the CDR3 is TGCGCCAGCAGCCAAGGGGACAGGGGGAACACAGATACGCAGTATTTT. As protein: CASSQGDRGNTDTQYF.

The chain links TRBV28 to TRBJ2-5; possibly TRBD1 for D (6 bases). Trimming cost V 6 bases and J 1 base, with 12 bases left between them. From germline, CDR1 is MDHEN and CDR2 SYDVKM. This CDR3 is built from 14 residues. In DNA, the CDR3 is TGTGCCAGCAGAATGCAGGGGTCCCAAGAGACCCAGTACTTC. Translated, it gives CASRMQGSQETQYF.

The chain employs TRBV28 and TRBJ2-1; 9 bases are a match to TRBD2. The CDR3 extends over 16 amino acids. The J segment lost 5 bases and the V segment lost 5 bases, leaving 10 bases of the junction unmatched. The germline V gene has CDR1 MDHEN and CDR2 SYDVKM. CDR3 region: CASSPTGLALNNEQFF. As DNA, the CDR3 is TGTGCCAGCAGTCCAACGGGACTAGCCTTAAACAATGAGCAGTTCTTC. Supplemented by reference TRBV28 and TRBJ2-1, the full variable domain reads DVKVTQSSRYLVKRTGEKVFLECVQDMDHENMFWYRQDPGLGLRLIYFSYDVKMKEKGDIPEGYSVSREKKERFSLILESASTNQTSMYLCASSPTGLALNNEQFFGPGTRLTVL.

The rearrangement joins TRBV13 to TRBJ1-1; TRBD1 is a possible D gene (5 bases). V lost 4 bases and J 3 bases, leaving 15 bases between the germline ends. CDR3 size: 15 residues. The germline V gene encodes CDR1 PRHDT and CDR2 FYEKMQ (reference sequence). The CDR3: CASSSQPRVDTEAFF. CDR3 sequence (DNA): TGTGCCAGCAGCTCTCAGCCCAGGGTCGACACTGAAGCTTTCTTT.

The V gene is TRBV11-2, the J gene TRBJ2-1; 10 nucleotides match TRBD2. Germline V gene sequence: CDR1 SGHAT, CDR2 FQNNGV. Losses at the gene ends were 1 base for V and 3 bases for J; bases not matched to a gene: 6. This CDR3 has 17 residues. The CDR3 DNA sequence: TGTGCCAGCAGCTTAGTAGTCAGACTAGCGGGCTACAATGAGCAGTTCTTC. It is translated as CASSLVVRLAGYNEQFF.

The gene calls are TRBV5-6 and TRBJ1-5, with D tentatively TRBD1 (6 bases). The germline V gene encodes CDR1 SGHDT and CDR2 YYEEEE. The CDR3 contains 15 residues. V lost 0 bases and J lost 5, with 12 bases in between. CDR3 nucleotide sequence: TGTGCCAGCAGCTTGGGGGGGCTGGGGTATCAGCCCCAGCATTTT. Translated, it gives CASSLGGLGYQPQHF.

The J gene is TRBJ2-7, the V gene TRBV7-8, with a tentative D call TRBD2 (6 bases). V gave up 4 bases and J gave up 6 bases, with 19 bases separating them. The CDR3 sequence is 15 residues long. Germline loops: CDR1 SGHVS, CDR2 FQNEAQ. The CDR3 region has the DNA TGTGCCAGCAGCTGGAAGAGGAGGGGAGGAGGCGAGCAGTACTTC. Protein sequence: CASSWKRRGGGEQYF.

The chain combines TRBV9 with TRBJ2-7; D not certain. The CDR3 has 12 residues. V gave up 0 bases and J gave up 6 bases, with 7 bases separating them. Germline V gives CDR1 SGDLS, CDR2 YYNGEE. Here the CDR3 reads CASSVGGSEQYF. The CDR3 DNA sequence: TGTGCCAGCAGCGTAGGGGGAAGCGAGCAGTACTTC.

The rearrangement links TRBV21-1 to TRBJ1-5; the table calls TRBD1, which could not be checked here. TRBV21-1 is termed a pseudogene. The CDR3 runs to 18 residues. This CDR3 is CASTPLTGDDSSNQPQHF. The DNA of the CDR3 is TGTGCCAGCACCCCATTGACAGGGGATGATTCCTCCAATCAGCCCCAGCATTTT.

The V call is TRBV9, the J call TRBJ1-2; TRBD1 is a possible D gene (6 bases). V lost 3 bases and J lost 4, with 16 bases in between. The CDR3 is 15 amino acids. Per the germline V gene, CDR1 is SGDLS and CDR2 is YYNGEE. CDR3 DNA sequence: TGTGCCAGCAGCGCTTGGGACAACGACCGCTATGGCTACACCTTC. Its protein is CASSAWDNDRYGYTF.

This clone was recorded a few times. The gene calls are TRBV19 and TRBJ1-4; no clear D. V was trimmed by 0 bases and J by 2 bases, leaving 4 bases between them. Germline CDR1 reads LNHDA; CDR2 reads SQIVND (reference sequence). This CDR3 has 14 residues. The DNA of the CDR3 is TGTGCCAGTAGTATAGATGGCACTAATGAAAAACTGTTTTTT. Encoded protein: CASSIDGTNEKLFF.

About this clone: A junction end diverges from the germline sequence, so it may reflect a read error. V and J are TRBV7-9 and TRBJ1-2, with a possible D match to TRBD1 (6 bases). Germline CDR1 and CDR2: SEHNR and FQNEAQ (reference sequence). The CDR3 consists of 14 residues. CDR3 residues: CASSSVRGEYGHTF. CDR3 sequence (DNA): TGTGCCAGCAGCTCTGTAAGGGGGGAGTATGGCCACACCTTC.

V usage is TRBV7-9 and J usage is TRBJ2-2; a weak D match, TRBD1 (6 bases). V was shortened by 6 bases and J by 4 bases, with 15 bases between the two germline ends. The CDR3 consists of 15 residues. Per the germline V gene, CDR1 is SEHNR and CDR2 is FQNEAQ (reference sequence). CDR3 bases: TGTGCCAGCAGGCAGAGGGGGATCTCCACCGGGGAGCTGTTTTTT. The encoded protein is CASRQRGISTGELFF.

This sequence joins TRBV27 and TRBJ2-3, with no clear D. The germline CDR1 and CDR2 sequences are MNHEY and SMNVEV (reference sequence). V gave up 3 bases and J gave up 10 bases, with 5 bases separating them. The CDR3 runs to 10 residues. The chain's CDR3 is CASSFFPQYF. The CDR3 nucleotides are TGTGCCAGCAGTTTCTTCCCGCAGTATTTT.

The DNA for the CDR3 is TGTGCCAGCAACACGGACAGGTCCCCCTACGAGCAGTACTTC. Protein sequence: CASNTDRSPYEQYF. The chain links TRBV5-3 to TRBJ2-7; 7 nucleotides agree with TRBD1. TRBV5-3 is flagged as an ORF with uncertain function. This CDR3 is built from 14 residues. V shed 8 bases, J shed 2 bases, and the junction held 10 bases outside the gene matches.

V and J are TRBV7-6 and TRBJ2-2; D is ambiguous. The CDR3 is made up of 16 amino acids. Looked up from germline, CDR1 is SGHVS and CDR2 is FNYEAQ. With 1 base removed from V and 5 bases from J, the gap between germline ends came to 14 bases. The CDR3: CASSLVGNSITGELFF. The DNA for the CDR3 is TGTGCCAGCAGCTTAGTGGGGAATAGTATAACCGGGGAGCTGTTTTTT.

The V call is TRBV12-2, the J call TRBJ2-3; the listed D gene, TRBD1, was not tested against the DNA. TRBV12-2 is tagged as a pseudogene. The CDR3 contains 17 residues. CDR3 in DNA: TGTGCAAGTCGCTTACCGATGACAAGGTCCGGCACAGATACGCAGTATTTT. This sequence encodes CASRLPMTRSGTDTQYF.

The chain uses TRBV19 and TRBJ2-7; TRBD2 matches at 7 bases. The germline gives CDR1 LNHDA, CDR2 SQIVND (reference sequence). J lost 2 bases, V lost 8 bases, and 3 bases had no gene match. The CDR3 runs 12 residues. Written as DNA, the CDR3 is TGTGCCAGTGGGGAGGGGACCTACGAGCAGTACTTC. Its translation is CASGEGTYEQYF.

The CDR3: CASIFGVHTEAFF. CDR3 DNA sequence: TGTGCCAGTATATTCGGGGTTCACACTGAAGCTTTCTTT. The chain links TRBV21-1 to TRBJ1-1. TRBV21-1 is a listed pseudogene. The CDR3 consists of 13 residues.